The 30 T cell receptor beta chains given below trace back to one sample, sequenced in a study of human T cells and chemical hapten exposure. Time point indicated: patch test 1, 2 weeks after DPC sensitization. The treatment: therapeutic diphenylcyclopropenone sensitization with weekly scalp DPC. TCRdb reprocessed the RACE reads via MiXCR and lists one record per CDR3 protein. This table holds roughly 180,000 distinct CDR3 sequences, roughly 15% found once. This material consisted of whole blood, taken in connection with sensitization to the hapten diphenylcyclopropenone (DPC). All receptors come from a woman in her 30s with alopecia areata. Some clones in this sample may be carry-over from other donors' samples.

V usage is TRBV4-2 and J usage is TRBJ1-1, with a weak D call TRBD1 (5 bases). CDR1 is LGHNA, CDR2 YNFKEQ, per germline. CDR3 size: 17 residues. Between the trimmed V and J ends, which lost 3 bases and 2 bases, there was a span of 19 bases. The CDR3 DNA reads TGTGCCAGCAGCCAGTCATCAGGGTCGAGGCAAAACACTGAAGCTTTCTTT. It is translated as CASSQSSGSRQNTEAFF.

This clonotype was counted between two and nine times. V gene TRBV7-2 combines with J gene TRBJ2-1, with D possibly called TRBD1 or TRBD2 (6 bases each). Germline CDR1 is SGHTA and CDR2 is FQGNSA. V was cut by 5 bases and J by 4 bases, with 18 bases left in between. There are 16 residues in the CDR3. DNA for the CDR3: TGTGCCAGCAGCCTCCTGGGGGCGGGGCCATACAATGAGCAGTTCTTC. Protein product: CASSLLGAGPYNEQFF.

This clonotype was seen ten or more times. The chain combines TRBV7-2 with TRBJ2-1, with TRBD2 as a possible D gene (5 bases). Germline CDR1 and CDR2: SGHTA and FQGNSA. The CDR3 length is 12 residues. Trimming took 4 bases from V and 8 from J, leaving 9 bases between them. CDR3 in amino acids: CASSSLAYEQFF. In nucleotides, the CDR3 is TGTGCCAGCAGCTCATTAGCGTATGAGCAGTTCTTC.

The V call is TRBV19, the J call TRBJ2-7; D is perhaps TRBD1 (5 bases). The CDR3 runs to 13 residues. Germline loops: CDR1 LNHDA, CDR2 SQIVND (reference sequence). Trimming left V 5 bases short and J 0 bases short, with 8 bases between. The CDR3 spells CASSLGHSYEQYF. The CDR3 DNA sequence: TGTGCCAGTAGTCTGGGGCACTCCTACGAGCAGTACTTC. The variable domain in full, with the rest retrieved from reference TRBV19 and TRBJ2-7, is DGGITQSPKYLFRKEGQNVTLSCEQNLNHDAMYWYRQDPGQGLRLIYYSQIVNDFQKGDIAEGYSVSREKKESFPLTVTSAQKNPTAFYLCASSLGHSYEQYFGPGTRLTVT.

This clonotype appeared many times. This chain links TRBV6-2 or TRBV6-3 with TRBJ1-5, with 8 bases fitting TRBD1. The CDR3 runs to 14 residues. Trimming cost V 5 bases and J 6 bases; bases outside gene matches: 6. Per the germline V gene, CDR1 is MNHEY and CDR2 is SVGEGT. CDR3 DNA: TGTGCCAGCAGTAGCAGGGGGCCGGGTCAGCCCCAGCATTTT. Translated: CASSSRGPGQPQHF.

This clonotype was detected only a few times. This chain connects TRBV28 to TRBJ2-1; D is uncertain. Looked up from germline, CDR1 is MDHEN and CDR2 is SYDVKM. The CDR3 spans 13 residues. Trimming pared 5 bases from V and 7 bases from J, leaving 12 bases between. In DNA form, the CDR3 reads TGTGCCAGCAGTCGGCCCCCCGCTAATGAGCAGTTCTTC. It is translated as CASSRPPANEQFF.

This chain joins TRBV6-5 and TRBJ2-4; D is unresolved. The length of the CDR3 is 15 residues. Germline V gene lookup returns CDR1 MNHEY and CDR2 SVGAGI. Trimming pared 2 bases from V and 1 base from J, leaving 9 bases between. The CDR3: CASSYAVAAKNIQYF. The DNA for the CDR3 is TGTGCCAGCAGTTACGCAGTCGCGGCCAAAAACATTCAGTACTTC.

The rearrangement links TRBV7-2 to TRBJ1-1, with D tentatively TRBD1 (6 bases). This CDR3 is built from 15 residues. Germline CDR1 is SGHTA and CDR2 is FQGNSA. Between the trimmed V and J ends, which lost 5 bases and 5 bases, there was a span of 18 bases. The CDR3 DNA reads as TGTGCCAGCAGCGCCCCTACTACAGGGAGTACTGAAGCTTTCTTT. It is translated as CASSAPTTGSTEAFF.

This clonotype came up a few times. CDR3 loop: CASRLVVWGDHSYEQYF. The CDR3 nucleotides read TGTGCAAGTCGCTTAGTGGTCTGGGGGGACCACTCCTACGAGCAGTACTTC. The rearrangement joins TRBV12-2 to TRBJ2-7; the table's TRBD1 call for D was not verified on the DNA. TRBV12-2 counts as a pseudogene. This CDR3 is built from 17 residues.

The CDR3 spells CATQREGGQPQHF. CDR3 coding DNA: TGTGCCACCCAACGGGAGGGAGGTCAGCCCCAGCATTTT. The chain is built from TRBV28 and TRBJ1-5; no firm D call. The germline V gene has CDR1 MDHEN and CDR2 SYDVKM. The CDR3 is 13 amino acids. V was clipped by 10 bases and J by 6 bases, with 16 bases between them. The variable domain in full, completed from reference TRBV28 and TRBJ1-5, reads DVKVTQSSRYLVKRTGEKVFLECVQDMDHENMFWYRQDPGLGLRLIYFSYDVKMKEKGDIPEGYSVSREKKERFSLILESASTNQTSMYLCATQREGGQPQHFGDGTRLSIL.

This clonotype occurred many times. The V gene is TRBV28, the J gene TRBJ1-2; tentative D call: TRBD1 (5 bases). The ends were cut back, 5 bases at V and 6 bases at J, with 19 bases in the middle. The CDR3 is 15 amino acids. Germline V gene sequence: CDR1 MDHEN, CDR2 SYDVKM. The CDR3 here is CASSPPGHREDGYTF. CDR3 coding DNA: TGTGCCAGCAGTCCGCCGGGGCACCGAGAAGATGGCTACACCTTC.

The chain has TRBV11-3 and TRBJ2-7; 9 bases align to TRBD1. This CDR3 is 16 amino acids long. CDR1 and CDR2 from the germline V gene are SGHNT and YENEEA. V trimming: 4 bases; J trimming: 6 bases; junction bases outside the gene matches: 13. CDR3 DNA sequence: TGTGCCAGCAGCTCAGTGGGACAGGGCAGGGGATCCGAGCAGTACTTC. Its translation: CASSSVGQGRGSEQYF. The whole variable domain, filled in from reference TRBV11-3 and TRBJ2-7, reads EAGVVQSPRYKIIEKKQPVAFWCNPISGHNTLYWYLQNLGQGPELLIRYENEEAVDDSQLPKDRFSAERLKGVDSTLKIQPAELGDSAVYLCASSSVGQGRGSEQYFGPGTRLTVT.

Ten or more counts support this clonotype. This chain links TRBV7-8 with TRBJ1-3; the match to TRBD1 covers 11 bases. Germline V gene sequence: CDR1 SGHVS, CDR2 FQNEAQ. This CDR3 contains 18 residues. Unmatched junction bases numbered 8, after V lost 4 bases and J lost 0 bases. CDR3 nucleotide sequence: TGTGCCAGCAGCTCCATATCCGGGACAGGGGGCTCTGGAAACACCATATATTTT. Protein sequence: CASSSISGTGGSGNTIYF.

This clonotype was observed at least ten times. The chain has TRBV7-2 and TRBJ1-5; 7 bases are shared with TRBD1. The germline V gene has CDR1 SGHTA and CDR2 FQGNSA. The CDR3 extends over 17 amino acids. Losses at the gene ends were 1 base for V and 0 bases for J; bases not matched to a gene: 6. The CDR3 nucleotides are TGTGCCAGCAGCTTAGTAGGGGGCCCTTATAGCAATCAGCCCCAGCATTTT. Protein product: CASSLVGGPYSNQPQHF. The full variable domain, with the rest looked up from reference TRBV7-2 and TRBJ1-5, is GAGVSQSPSNKVTEKGKDVELRCDPISGHTALYWYRQSLGQGLEFLIYFQGNSAPDKSGLPSDRFSAERTGGSVSTLTIQRTQQEDSAVYLCASSLVGGPYSNQPQHFGDGTRLSIL.

This clonotype has a handful of counts. The rearrangement joins TRBV6-5 to TRBJ2-7; 9 nucleotides agree with TRBD2. Trimming cost V 7 bases and J 4 bases; bases outside gene matches: 11. Germline V gene lookup returns CDR1 MNHEY and CDR2 SVGAGI. The CDR3 length is 15 residues. CDR3 nucleotide sequence: TGTGCCAGCACACGGGGTAGCGGGAGATTTTACGAGCAGTACTTC. Protein sequence: CASTRGSGRFYEQYF.

This clonotype showed up just a few times. This chain joins TRBV13 and TRBJ2-3; no firm D call. Germline loops: CDR1 PRHDT, CDR2 FYEKMQ (reference sequence). V was trimmed by 0 bases and J by 4 bases, leaving 8 bases between them. The CDR3 covers 14 residues. The CDR3 DNA reads as TGTGCCAGCAGCTTAGGGGCTATCGCAGATACGCAGTATTTT. This encodes CASSLGAIADTQYF.

This rearrangement joins TRBV4-3 to TRBJ2-3, with D maybe TRBD2 (5 bases). The V gene's germline CDR1 is LGHNA and CDR2 YSLEER. This CDR3 is built from 17 residues. V lost 0 bases and J 1 base, leaving 14 bases between the germline ends. The CDR3 spells CASSQDSVTSGTDTQYF. The CDR3 DNA follows: TGCGCCAGCAGCCAAGATTCAGTAACTAGTGGCACAGATACGCAGTATTTT.

This clonotype was counted a few times. The chain is built from TRBV19 and TRBJ2-1; D is ambiguous. Trimming removed 1 base at V and 12 bases at J, with 13 bases between. The CDR3 extends over 13 amino acids. Per germline, CDR1 LNHDA and CDR2 SQIVND (reference sequence). The CDR3 sequence: CASSIGLRVGQFF. The CDR3 region has the DNA TGTGCCAGTAGTATAGGCCTTAGGGTTGGGCAGTTCTTC.

This rearrangement joins TRBV10-3 to TRBJ1-6; D gene uncertain. V was cut by 0 bases and J by 10 bases, with 10 bases left in between. CDR3 size: 14 residues. Germline loops: CDR1 ENHRY, CDR2 SYGVKD. The CDR3 region has the DNA TGTGCCATCAGTGAGTCGGGGTCGCGCTCACCCCTCCACTTT. Translating it yields CAISESGSRSPLHF.

This clonotype was seen only a few times. The chain combines TRBV7-3 with TRBJ2-2; no clear D. The CDR3 is 16 residues long. Germline loops: CDR1 SGHTA, CDR2 FQGTGA. The V end lost 0 bases, the J end lost 4 bases, and 12 bases lay between the germline ends. The CDR3 nucleotides read TGTGCCAGCAGCTTAACCCCCCGAAGTGGCACCGGGGAGCTGTTTTTT. Translation gives CASSLTPRSGTGELFF.

There are many counts of this clonotype. This rearrangement joins TRBV6-2 or TRBV6-3 to TRBJ2-7, with a tentative D call TRBD1 (5 bases). V dropped 2 bases and J dropped 3 bases, with 8 bases sitting between them. Per germline, CDR1 MNHEY and CDR2 SVGEGT. The CDR3 runs to 13 residues. CDR3 bases: TGTGCCAGCAGTTACCCAGGGTTCTACGAGCAGTACTTC. This sequence encodes CASSYPGFYEQYF.

The V call is TRBV11-3, the J call TRBJ1-1; no definite D call. V was shortened by 8 bases and J by 4 bases, with 11 bases between the two germline ends. Per the germline V gene, CDR1 is SGHNT and CDR2 is YENEEA. The CDR3 has 12 residues. The CDR3 sequence: CASSREGTEAFF. CDR3 DNA sequence: TGTGCCAGCTCCAGAGAGGGCACTGAAGCTTTCTTT.

This clonotype was counted only a few times. The chain links TRBV29-1 to TRBJ2-1, with a tentative D call TRBD2 (6 bases). This CDR3 has 17 residues. V dropped 3 bases and J dropped 0 bases, with 18 bases sitting between them. Germline assignment: CDR1 SQVTM and CDR2 ANQGSEA. The CDR3: CSVDAKGYGSSYNEQFF. The CDR3, as DNA: TGCAGCGTTGATGCCAAGGGATACGGGAGCTCCTACAATGAGCAGTTCTTC.

This clonotype was counted at least ten times. The chain has TRBV7-8 and TRBJ1-5, with TRBD1 as a possible D gene (5 bases). This CDR3 region has 15 residues. V lost 4 bases, J lost 3 bases, and 13 bases lay in between. CDR1 and CDR2 (germline): SGHVS, FQNEAQ. CDR3 coding DNA: TGTGCCAGCAGCTCCCGGGGACGGACCAATCAGCCCCAGCATTTT. It codes for CASSSRGRTNQPQHF.

The genes are TRBV27 and TRBJ1-2; D is undetermined. The germline V and J ends were trimmed by 2 bases and 4 bases, with 11 bases remaining between them. CDR3 length: 14 residues. Germline V gene data show CDR1 as MNHEY and CDR2 as SMNVEV (reference sequence). As DNA, the CDR3 is TGTGCCAGCAGTTTACTCCCGGATTTCTATGGCTACACCTTC. Translating gives CASSLLPDFYGYTF.

This clonotype was counted a few times. This rearrangement joins TRBV6-5 to TRBJ2-7, with 7 nucleotides matching TRBD2. The CDR3 totals 15 residues. V dropped 0 bases and J dropped 2; count of bases not matched to a gene: 4. Per germline, CDR1 MNHEY and CDR2 SVGAGI. CDR3 protein: CASSYSSGTTYEQYF. The DNA of the CDR3 is TGTGCCAGCAGTTACTCGAGCGGGACTACCTACGAGCAGTACTTC.

V gene TRBV4-2 combines with J gene TRBJ2-3; TRBD2 matches at 8 bases. Germline V gene data show CDR1 as LGHNA and CDR2 as YNFKEQ. Trimming removed 4 bases from V and 3 bases from J; junction bases left unmatched: 9. The CDR3 is made up of 16 amino acids. CDR3 nucleotide sequence: TGTGCCAGCAGCCGGTCGGGACTAGGGTTAACAGATACGCAGTATTTT. This codes for CASSRSGLGLTDTQYF.

This clonotype has just a few counts. The chain links TRBV2 to TRBJ2-3; 8 bases match TRBD2. The length of the CDR3 is 14 residues. Germline V gives CDR1 SNHLY, CDR2 FYNNEI. V dropped 4 bases and J dropped 2; count of bases not matched to a gene: 2. This CDR3 reads CASSVAGLTDTQYF. The CDR3 nucleotides are TGTGCCAGCAGTGTAGCGGGACTCACAGATACGCAGTATTTT.

This clonotype occurred many times. This sequence joins TRBV13 and TRBJ1-1, with D tentatively TRBD1 (5 bases). The CDR3 contains 14 residues. Trimming pared 5 bases from V and 4 bases from J, leaving 14 bases between. Germline CDR1 PRHDT, CDR2 FYEKMQ (reference sequence). Written as DNA, the CDR3 is TGTGCCAGCAGCGACCCCCAGGGTGCCACTGAAGCTTTCTTT. Translation gives CASSDPQGATEAFF. Full variable domain (remainder filled in from reference TRBV13 and TRBJ1-1): AAGVIQSPRHLIKEKRETATLKCYPIPRHDTVYWYQQGPGQDPQFLISFYEKMQSDKGSIPDRFSAQQFSDYHSELNMSSLELGDSALYFCASSDPQGATEAFFGQGTRLTVV.

In this sample, this clonotype turned up many times. The chain couples TRBV6-1 to TRBJ2-2; perhaps TRBD1 as D (5 bases). The CDR3 runs 15 residues. V was clipped by 2 bases and J by 4 bases, with 11 bases between them. Germline values: CDR1 MNHNS, CDR2 SASEGT. CDR3 bases: TGTGCCAGCAGTGAATACGCAGGGCCCACCGGGGAGCTGTTTTTT. The encoded protein is CASSEYAGPTGELFF.